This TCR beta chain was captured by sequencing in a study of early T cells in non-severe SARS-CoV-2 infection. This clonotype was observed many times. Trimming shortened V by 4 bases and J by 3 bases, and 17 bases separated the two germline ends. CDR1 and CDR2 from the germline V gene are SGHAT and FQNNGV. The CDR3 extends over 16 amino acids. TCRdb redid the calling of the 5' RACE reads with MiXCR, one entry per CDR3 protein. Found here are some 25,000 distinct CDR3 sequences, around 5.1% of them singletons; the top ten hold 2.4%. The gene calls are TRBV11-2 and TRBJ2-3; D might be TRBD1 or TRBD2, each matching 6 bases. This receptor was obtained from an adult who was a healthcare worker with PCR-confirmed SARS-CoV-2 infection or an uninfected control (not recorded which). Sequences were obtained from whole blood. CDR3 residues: CASSWMATGATDTQYF. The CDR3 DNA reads TGTGCCAGCAGCTGGATGGCGACGGGGGCAACAGATACGCAGTATTTT.